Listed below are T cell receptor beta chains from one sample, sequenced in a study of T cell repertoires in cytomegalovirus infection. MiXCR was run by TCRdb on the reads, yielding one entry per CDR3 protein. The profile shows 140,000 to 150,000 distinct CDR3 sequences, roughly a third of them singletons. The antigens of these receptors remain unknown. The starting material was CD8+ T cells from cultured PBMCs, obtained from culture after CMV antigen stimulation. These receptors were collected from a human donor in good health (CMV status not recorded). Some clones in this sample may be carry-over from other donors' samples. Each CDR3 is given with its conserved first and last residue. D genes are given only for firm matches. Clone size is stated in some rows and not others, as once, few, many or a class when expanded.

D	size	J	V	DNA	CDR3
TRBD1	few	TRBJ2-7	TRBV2	TGTGCCAGCAGTGGACAGGGGGGGGGCTACGAGCAGTACTTC	CASSGQGGGYEQYF
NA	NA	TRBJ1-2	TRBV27	TGTGCCAGCAGTCGTTCGGACAGAACGGATGGCTACACCTTC	CASSRSDRTDGYTF
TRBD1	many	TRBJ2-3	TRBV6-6	TGTGCCAGCAGTTACGTGCAGGGGGCCACAGATACGCAGTATTTT	CASSYVQGATDTQYF
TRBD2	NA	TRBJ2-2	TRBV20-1	TGCAGTGCTAGAGATGGATTAGCGGGACCTAACACCGGGGAGCTGTTTTTT	CSARDGLAGPNTGELFF
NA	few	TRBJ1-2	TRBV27	TGTGCCAGTCAACCCGGACAGACGAGGGGGTATGGCTACACCTTC	CASQPGQTRGYGYTF
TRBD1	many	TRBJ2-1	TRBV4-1	TGCGCCAGCAGTCAGGTGGACAGGGGTAACTATGAGCAGTTCTTC	CASSQVDRGNYEQFF
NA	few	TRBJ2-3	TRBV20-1	TGCAGTGCTCCGTATACCACAGATACGCAGTATTTT	CSAPYTTDTQYF
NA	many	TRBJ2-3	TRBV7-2	TGTGCCAGCAGCTTAGTACAGCTAGATACGCAGTATTTT	CASSLVQLDTQYF
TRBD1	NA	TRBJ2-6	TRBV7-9	TGTGCCAGCAGCTTGGACAGGGCAAAGAGTTTAAACGTCCTGACTTTC	CASSLDRAKSLNVLTF
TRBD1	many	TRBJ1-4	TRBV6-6	TGTGCCAGCAGCCCTGACAGGGCAACTAATGAAAAACTGTTTTTT	CASSPDRATNEKLFF
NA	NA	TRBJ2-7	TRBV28	TGTGCCAGCAGTTTATCGGCCCGGGACTACGAGCAGTACTTC	CASSLSARDYEQYF
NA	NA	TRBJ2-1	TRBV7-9	TGTGCCAGCAGCTTCCCCTCGGGGGAGGATGAGCAGTTCTTC	CASSFPSGEDEQFF
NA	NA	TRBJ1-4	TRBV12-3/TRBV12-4	TGTGCCAGCAGTTTAGAGAATGAAAAACTGTTTTTT	CASSLENEKLFF
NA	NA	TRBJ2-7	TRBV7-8	TGTGCCAGCAGCGGGACGACCACCTCCTACGAGCAGTACTTC	CASSGTTTSYEQYF
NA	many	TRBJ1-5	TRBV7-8	TGTGCCAGCAGCTTATTTGGTCCAGTCGAGGTCAATCAGCCCCAGCATTTT	CASSLFGPVEVNQPQHF
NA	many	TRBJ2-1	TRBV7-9	TGTGCCAGCAGCTACAGACCAGGGGAGGGGTGGAATGAGCAGTTCTTC	CASSYRPGEGWNEQFF
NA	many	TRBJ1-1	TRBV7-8	TGTGCCAGCAGCTTAGCGGATAGGTTGACTGAAGCTTTCTTT	CASSLADRLTEAFF
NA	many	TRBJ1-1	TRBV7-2	TGTGCCAGCAGCTTAGTTACAATGGGGACTGAAGCTTTCTTT	CASSLVTMGTEAFF
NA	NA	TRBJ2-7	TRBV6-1	TGTGTCAGCACTACGACAGGATCCTACGAGCAGTACTTC	CVSTTTGSYEQYF
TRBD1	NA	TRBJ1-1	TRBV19	TGTGCCAGTGGATGGACAGGGGACACTGAAGCTTTCTTT	CASGWTGDTEAFF
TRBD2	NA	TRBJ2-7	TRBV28	TGTGCCAGCAGTATTAGCGGGGGGCCCTACGAGCAGTACTTC	CASSISGGPYEQYF
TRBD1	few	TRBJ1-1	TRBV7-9	TGTGCCAGCAGCTTAGGGACAGGGAGGACTGAAGCTTTCTTT	CASSLGTGRTEAFF
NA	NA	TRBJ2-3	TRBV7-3	TGTGCCAGCAGCTTAGAAGGGAGAGGGACAGATACGCAGTATTTT	CASSLEGRGTDTQYF
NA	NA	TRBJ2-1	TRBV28	TGTGCCAGCTCCGGCGTGCGAGAGACCCAGGAGCAGTTCTTC	CASSGVRETQEQFF
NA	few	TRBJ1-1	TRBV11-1	TGTGCCAGCAGCCCCAAACTGAACACTGAAGCTTTCTTT	CASSPKLNTEAFF
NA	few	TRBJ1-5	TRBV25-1	TGTGCCAGCTCCATGGAGAATCAGCCCCAGCATTTT	CASSMENQPQHF
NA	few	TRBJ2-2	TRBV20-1	TGCAGTGCTAACGAGATGAACACCGGGGAGCTGTTTTTT	CSANEMNTGELFF
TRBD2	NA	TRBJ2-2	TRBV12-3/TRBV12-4	TGTGCCAGCAGTCCCCCCCCCGGGACTAGCGGGCCGGAGGGCACCGGGGAGCTGTTTTTT	CASSPPPGTSGPEGTGELFF